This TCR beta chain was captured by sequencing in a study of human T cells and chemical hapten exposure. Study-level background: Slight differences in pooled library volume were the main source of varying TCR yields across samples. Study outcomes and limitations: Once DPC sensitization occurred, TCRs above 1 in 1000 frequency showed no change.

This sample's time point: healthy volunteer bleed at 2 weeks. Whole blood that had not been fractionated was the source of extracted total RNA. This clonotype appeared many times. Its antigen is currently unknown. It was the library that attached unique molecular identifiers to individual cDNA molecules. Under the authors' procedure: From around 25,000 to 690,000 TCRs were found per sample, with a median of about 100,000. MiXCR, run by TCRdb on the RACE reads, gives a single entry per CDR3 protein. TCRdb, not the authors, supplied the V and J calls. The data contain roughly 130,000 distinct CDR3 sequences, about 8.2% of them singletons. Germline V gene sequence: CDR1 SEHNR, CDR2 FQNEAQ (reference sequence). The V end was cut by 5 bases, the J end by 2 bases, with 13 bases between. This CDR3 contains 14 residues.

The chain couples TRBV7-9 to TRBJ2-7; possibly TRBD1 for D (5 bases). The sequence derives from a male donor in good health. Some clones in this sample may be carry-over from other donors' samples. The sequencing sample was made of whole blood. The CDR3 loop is CASSPEAGPYEQYF. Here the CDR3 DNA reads TGTGCCAGCAGCCCAGAGGCAGGGCCCTACGAGCAGTACTTC.